The 15 T cell receptor beta chains below all came from one sample that was sequenced in a study of cytomegalovirus exposure and HLA in healthy donors. With 60 Vbeta and 13 Jbeta primers, the PCR was carried out. The protocol was immunoSEQ multiplex PCR, while the TCRdb copy is restricted to in-frame clones and leaves out a portion. The ten top clones account for roughly 4%, within a sample of over 55,000 clones. Sequencing was done on a sample of PBMCs. The receptors were sampled from a male donor in good health and CMV-seronegative.

The chain carries TRBV4-3 and TRBJ1-6; 7 bases are a match to TRBD1. This CDR3 comprises 16 residues. The germline gives CDR1 LGHNA, CDR2 YSLEER. V shed 1 base, J shed 10 bases, and the junction held 10 bases outside the gene matches. Here the CDR3 DNA reads TGCGCCAGCAGCCAAGGGGCGAGGCAGGGGGGATCACCCCTCCACTTT. Encoded protein: CASSQGARQGGSPLHF.

The chain combines TRBV19 with TRBJ2-3, with 9 bases identical to TRBD2. Germline V gives CDR1 LNHDA, CDR2 SQIVND (reference sequence). CDR3 length: 16 residues. Trimming took 3 bases from V and 5 from J; bases not matched to a gene: 9. The CDR3 DNA follows: TGTGCCAGTAGTATCCTTTTAGCGGGAGAGGGAGATACGCAGTATTTT. Translated, it gives CASSILLAGEGDTQYF.

The chain is built from TRBV5-1 and TRBJ2-3; D not certain. From germline, CDR1 is SGHRS and CDR2 YFSETQ. The germline V and J ends were trimmed by 3 bases and 1 base, with 9 bases remaining between them. The CDR3 is 14 amino acids. The CDR3 DNA follows: TGCGCCAGCAGCTCACTCCTCCGCACAGATACGCAGTATTTT. Encoded protein: CASSSLLRTDTQYF.

The V call is TRBV6-4, the J call TRBJ2-2, with a tentative D call TRBD1 (5 bases). Germline CDR1 and CDR2: MRHNA and SNTAGT. Trimming shortened V by 3 bases and J by 0 bases, and 5 bases separated the two germline ends. The CDR3 runs to 14 residues. The CDR3 sequence is CASSETANTGELFF. As DNA, the CDR3 is TGTGCCAGCAGTGAGACAGCGAACACCGGGGAGCTGTTTTTT.

The chain couples TRBV7-9 to TRBJ2-7; tentatively, D is TRBD2 (5 bases). From germline, CDR1 is SEHNR and CDR2 FQNEAQ (reference sequence). CDR3 length: 14 residues. V dropped 5 bases and J dropped 2 bases, with 13 bases sitting between them. The CDR3 DNA reads as TGTGCCAGCAGCCGGGAAATTTTTCCCTACGAGCAGTACTTC. It is translated as CASSREIFPYEQYF.

The rearrangement joins TRBV27 to TRBJ2-1; D perhaps matches TRBD2 (5 bases). The CDR3 is made up of 17 amino acids. The germline CDR1 and CDR2 sequences are MNHEY and SMNVEV (reference sequence). Between the trimmed V and J ends, which lost 0 bases and 0 bases, there was a span of 12 bases. The CDR3 nucleotides are TGTGCCAGCAGTTTATCGCCTAGCCCGAGCTCCTACAATGAGCAGTTCTTC. This sequence encodes CASSLSPSPSSYNEQFF.

The chain couples TRBV6-5 to TRBJ2-1; D gene uncertain. Germline V CDR1 and CDR2: MNHEY, SVGAGI. This CDR3 has 13 amino acids. V was shortened by 0 bases and J by 6 bases, with 6 bases between the two germline ends. The CDR3 loop reads CASSYSTVNEQFF. The CDR3 DNA is TGTGCCAGCAGTTACTCTACAGTCAATGAGCAGTTCTTC.

This chain joins TRBV6-5 and TRBJ1-3; no clear D gene. The germline gives CDR1 MNHEY, CDR2 SVGAGI. Trimming removed 6 bases at V and 8 bases at J, with 20 bases between. CDR3 length: 15 residues. The CDR3 sequence is CASRLGSDLGDTIYF. CDR3 coding DNA: TGTGCCAGCAGGCTAGGATCGGACCTCGGGGACACCATATATTTT.

The V gene is TRBV5-4, the J gene TRBJ2-3, with 14 bases fitting TRBD2. The length of the CDR3 is 17 residues. CDR1 is SGHNT and CDR2 is YYREEE in the germline V gene (reference sequence). Unmatched junction bases numbered 9, after V lost 3 bases and J lost 6 bases. CDR3 nucleotides: TGTGCCAGCAGCTCCGGAGGACTAGCGGGAGGTGGGGATACGCAGTATTTT. Translation: CASSSGGLAGGGDTQYF. Based on the CDR3 plus reference TRBV5-4 and TRBJ2-3, the full variable domain is ETGVTQSPTHLIKTRGQQVTLRCSSQSGHNTVSWYQQALGQGPQFIFQYYREEENGRGNFPPRFSGLQFPNYSSELNVNALELDDSALYLCASSSGGLAGGGDTQYFGPGTRLTVL.

This chain uses TRBV6-5 with TRBJ1-2; tentative D call: TRBD1 (5 bases). CDR3 length equals 14 residues. Germline-derived CDR1 and CDR2 are MNHEY and SVGAGI. Trimming removed 7 bases from V and 3 bases from J, with 15 bases in between. The chain's CDR3 is CASTNGWGDYGYTF. The CDR3 nucleotides read TGTGCCAGCACCAACGGTTGGGGGGACTATGGCTACACCTTC.

The rearrangement links TRBV29-1 to TRBJ2-1; TRBD2 aligns across 7 bases. CDR1 and CDR2 (germline): SQVTM, ANQGSEA. CDR3 length: 14 amino acids. V lost 7 bases to trimming and J lost 5 bases; unmatched junction nucleotides: 11. The CDR3 spells CSAVGGRDHNEQFF. The DNA of the CDR3 is TGCAGCGCGGTTGGGGGGAGGGACCACAATGAGCAGTTCTTC.

V usage is TRBV19 and J usage is TRBJ1-1; a possible D gene is TRBD1 (6 bases). Germline V gives CDR1 LNHDA, CDR2 SQIVND (reference sequence). This CDR3 has 16 residues. V was shortened by 4 bases and J by 3 bases, with 18 bases between the two germline ends. For the CDR3, the DNA is TGTGCCAGTAGTACCCTACCGGGACAACGCTACACTGAAGCTTTCTTT. This encodes CASSTLPGQRYTEAFF. The variable domain in full, completed from reference TRBV19 and TRBJ1-1, reads DGGITQSPKYLFRKEGQNVTLSCEQNLNHDAMYWYRQDPGQGLRLIYYSQIVNDFQKGDIAEGYSVSREKKESFPLTVTSAQKNPTAFYLCASSTLPGQRYTEAFFGQGTRLTVV.

The chain uses TRBV11-3 and TRBJ2-6; possibly TRBD2 for D (5 bases). Trimming took 7 bases from V and 0 from J, leaving 10 bases between them. From germline, CDR1 is SGHNT and CDR2 YENEEA. The CDR3 totals 15 residues. The CDR3 here is CASTPAASGANVLTF. In nucleotides, the CDR3 is TGTGCCAGCACCCCAGCGGCCTCTGGGGCCAACGTCCTGACTTTC.

The rearrangement links TRBV6-6 to TRBJ2-1; 12 bases match TRBD2. CDR1 is MNHNY, CDR2 SVGAGI, per germline (reference sequence). With V trimmed by 4 bases and J by 9 bases, 10 bases remained unmatched. The CDR3 extends over 16 amino acids. CDR3 DNA: TGTGCCAGCAGTTTCTCGACTAGCGGGGGTAGAGGTGAGCAGTTCTTC. It is translated as CASSFSTSGGRGEQFF.

The J gene is TRBJ2-3, the V gene TRBV28; a weak D match, TRBD2 (5 bases). The CDR3 sequence is 14 residues long. Trimming left V 7 bases short and J 7 bases short, with 18 bases between. The V gene's germline CDR1 is MDHEN and CDR2 SYDVKM. CDR3 nucleotides: TGTGCCAGCATACTCAACCGGGGATTTAATACGCAGTATTTT. Translating it yields CASILNRGFNTQYF. The full variable domain, in which reference TRBV28 and TRBJ2-3 provide the parts outside the CDR3, is DVKVTQSSRYLVKRTGEKVFLECVQDMDHENMFWYRQDPGLGLRLIYFSYDVKMKEKGDIPEGYSVSREKKERFSLILESASTNQTSMYLCASILNRGFNTQYFGPGTRLTVL.